This T cell receptor (beta chain) was recovered during a study of blood T cell repertoires in COVID-19. Study in general: The cDNA or gDNA used as material had been derived from T cells, B-cell-depleted T cells, or PBMCs.

Germline loops: CDR1 MNHEY, CDR2 SVGEGT. The V gene lost 5 bases and the J gene lost 0 bases, with 13 bases spanning the gap. CDR3 length: 15 amino acids. This table comes from immunoSEQ multiplex PCR, and its TCRdb copy is limited to in-frame clones, with some not included. Of 390,000 or so clones in the sample, 89% were seen once. Sequenced input: peripheral blood. This sequence was found in a woman in her thirties with COVID-19, enrolled during active disease. The chain employs TRBV6-2 or TRBV6-3 and TRBJ1-1; perhaps TRBD1 as D (6 bases). The DNA for the CDR3 is TGTGCCAGCAGTCCAACAGGGACGGTGAACACTGAAGCTTTCTTT. Translation: CASSPTGTVNTEAFF.